This TCR beta chain was found in a study of cytomegalovirus exposure and HLA in healthy donors. Vbeta (60) and Jbeta (13) primers were used in the PCR. Using immunoSEQ multiplex PCR, the repertoire was profiled, and TCRdb retains in-frame clones only, with some absent. The top ten hold about 3.8% of the sample, which has about 140,000 clones, more than 75% seen once. V dropped 5 bases and J dropped 3; count of bases not matched to a gene: 2. The CDR3 is 13 amino acids. The germline V gene encodes CDR1 SNHLY and CDR2 FYNNEI. Study results and limitations: Reported results showed that the classifier diagnosed cytomegalovirus status with high specificity and sensitivity.

Of note for this clone: The antigen is not known.

The rearrangement links TRBV2 to TRBJ2-7, with 9 bases fitting TRBD1. The sample consisted of PBMCs. This TCR was recovered from a man aged 18 to 30 in good health and CMV-seronegative. Here the CDR3 DNA reads TGTGCCAGCAGTCGACAGGGGGTCTACGAGCAGTACTTC. This sequence encodes CASSRQGVYEQYF.